This TCR beta chain was profiled in a study of CXCR3-negative and CXCR3-positive naive CD8 T cells. All TRB cDNA libraries came from 5' RACE performed with UMI labels. From its re-call of the 5' RACE reads, TCRdb lists each CDR3 protein once, without DNA. Recorded here are over 100,000 distinct CDR3 sequences; the top ten clones represent 0.25% to 0.35%. Study results and limitations: CXCR3-negative naive cells had less hydrophobic TRB CDR3s than did CXCR3-positive naive cells.

The CDR3 totals 15 residues. Germline V gives CDR1 DFQATT, CDR2 SNEGSKA (reference sequence). On this clonotype itself: The target antigen is unknown.

The clonotype originates from a human donor in good health. Some clones in this sample may be carry-over from other donors' samples. The sample comprised naive CXCR3- CD8+ T cells from blood. Sample subset: CD45RO-CCR7+CD27+CD95- naive CD8+ T cells lacking CXCR3 (TNR3-). V usage is TRBV20-1 and J usage is TRBJ2-7; the TCRdb call, TRBD2, lacks DNA for checking. The CDR3 here is CSALPTSGSPHEQYF.